This T cell receptor (beta chain) was profiled in a study of blood T cell repertoires in COVID-19. Study summary: From T cells, B-cell-depleted T cells, or PBMCs came the material, which was cDNA or gDNA.

Assay used: immunoSEQ multiplex PCR; TCRdb lists only in-frame clones, some missing. The data show some 99,000 clones, 70% to 90% seen once. The receptor was derived from a man between 65 and 80 years old with acute or convalescent COVID-19. Sequencing was carried out using peripheral blood.

CDR3 in DNA: TGTGCCAGCAGTGACTCGTCCGGGGGGGCCGGCACAGATACGCAGTATTTT. Translated: CASSDSSGGAGTDTQYF. V is TRBV6-4 and J is TRBJ2-3; TRBD2 matches at 8 bases. The CDR3 extends over 17 amino acids. Germline trimming cut 0 bases from V and 1 base from J; bases unmatched to any gene: 6. Looked up from germline, CDR1 is MRHNA and CDR2 is SNTAGT.